The 20 T cell receptor beta chains presented below share a single source sample, sequenced in a study of shared clonotypes between healthy human individuals. Using immunoSEQ multiplex PCR, the repertoire was profiled, and TCRdb retains in-frame clones only, with some absent. The sample yields 950,000 to 1,100,000 clones, about 84% seen once. The material sequenced was memory CD4+ T cells from PBMCs. Subset defined: CD45RA-negative fraction. These receptors all come from a man aged 18 to 29 in good health. Some clones in this sample may be carry-over from other donors' samples.

The V call is TRBV9, the J call TRBJ1-2, with 11 bases matching TRBD1. The CDR3 spans 14 residues. Germline lookup yields CDR1 SGDLS and CDR2 YYNGEE. V shed 7 bases and J 5 bases; nucleotides not matched to a gene: 7. The CDR3, as DNA: TGTGCCAGCTCAAAGGGACAGGGGGTGTATGGCTACACCTTC. Encoded protein: CASSKGQGVYGYTF.

The V call is TRBV28, the J call TRBJ1-5; the D gene is possibly TRBD1 (6 bases). This CDR3 spans 15 amino acids. Trimming shortened V by 5 bases and J by 7 bases, and 18 bases separated the two germline ends. From germline, CDR1 is MDHEN and CDR2 SYDVKM. CDR3 residues: CASSPPGGGFQPQHF. The CDR3 coding sequence is TGTGCCAGCAGTCCGCCCGGCGGGGGCTTCCAGCCCCAGCATTTT.

This chain uses TRBV29-1 with TRBJ2-3; possibly TRBD1 for D (6 bases). Germline CDR1 reads SQVTM; CDR2 reads ANQGSEA. Between the trimmed V and J ends, which lost 7 bases and 1 base, there was a span of 15 bases. The CDR3 loop spans 14 amino acids. CDR3 in amino acids: CSGVPGHRTDTQYF. The CDR3 DNA is TGCAGCGGGGTGCCGGGACACCGCACAGATACGCAGTATTTT.

This clone was found a few times. The sample contains more than one DNA sequence encoding this CDR3. The J gene is TRBJ2-2, the V gene TRBV7-2; maybe TRBD2 (6 bases). This CDR3 is 15 amino acids long. Germline V lookup: CDR1 SGHTA, CDR2 FQGNSA. V gave up 1 base and J gave up 0 bases, with 6 bases separating them. CDR3 nucleotide sequence: TGTGCCAGCAGCTTAGGCGGGGCGAACACCGGGGAGCTGTTTTTT. It translates to CASSLGGANTGELFF.

This clone was counted between two and nine times. The gene calls are TRBV2 and TRBJ1-2, with a weak D call TRBD1 (5 bases). The ends were cut back, 3 bases at V and 4 bases at J, with 12 bases in the middle. Looked up from germline, CDR1 is SNHLY and CDR2 is FYNNEI. The CDR3 is 14 amino acids. CDR3 sequence reads: CASSDRREAYGYTF. CDR3 coding DNA: TGTGCCAGCAGTGATCGCAGGGAAGCCTATGGCTACACCTTC.

The chain recombines TRBV30 with TRBJ2-1, with 9 positions matching TRBD1. The CDR3 runs 12 residues. In germline, CDR1 is GTSNPN, CDR2 SVGIG (reference sequence). Trimming removed 3 bases from V and 14 bases from J; junction bases left unmatched: 8. The CDR3: CAWSETGGLEFF. DNA of the CDR3: TGTGCCTGGAGCGAGACAGGGGGTCTCGAGTTCTTC.

V is TRBV5-6 and J is TRBJ1-2; D not certain. Germline-derived CDR1 and CDR2 are SGHDT and YYEEEE. V dropped 0 bases and J dropped 6 bases, with 12 bases sitting between them. This CDR3 has 14 amino acids. DNA for the CDR3: TGTGCCAGCAGCTTGGGGCGTGGTTGGGATGGCTACACCTTC. Translating it yields CASSLGRGWDGYTF.

In its sample, this clone was seen a few times. This chain uses TRBV29-1 with TRBJ1-2; D is possibly TRBD1 (5 bases). Trimming left V 6 bases short and J 6 bases short, with 17 bases between. There are 13 residues in the CDR3. The V gene's germline CDR1 is SQVTM and CDR2 ANQGSEA. The DNA for the CDR3 is TGCAGCGTCGCCTCCCGCCAGGGCCATGGCTACACCTTC. This codes for CSVASRQGHGYTF.

The chain links TRBV6-5 to TRBJ2-2; no firm D call. Trimming cost V 6 bases and J 2 bases, with 4 bases left between them. Germline loops: CDR1 MNHEY, CDR2 SVGAGI. The CDR3 sequence is 12 residues long. The CDR3 nucleotides are TGTGCCAGCAGAATAAACACCGGGGAGCTGTTTTTT. Its protein product is CASRINTGELFF.

The V gene is TRBV7-2, the J gene TRBJ2-3; D remains unclear. CDR3 length: 16 amino acids. V shed 0 bases and J shed 0 bases, with 10 bases lying between them. The V gene's germline CDR1 is SGHTA and CDR2 FQGNSA. This CDR3 is CASSLAPSTSTDTQYF. CDR3 sequence (DNA): TGTGCCAGCAGCTTAGCCCCGTCGACTAGCACAGATACGCAGTATTTT. Using reference TRBV7-2 and TRBJ2-3 for the parts outside the CDR3, the full variable domain is GAGVSQSPSNKVTEKGKDVELRCDPISGHTALYWYRQSLGQGLEFLIYFQGNSAPDKSGLPSDRFSAERTGGSVSTLTIQRTQQEDSAVYLCASSLAPSTSTDTQYFGPGTRLTVL.

Ten or more counts support this clone. CDR3 coding DNA: TGTGCCAGCAGCTTAGCGCTAGCGGGACAGGGCGCAGATACGCAGTATTTT. Its translation: CASSLALAGQGADTQYF. The rearrangement links TRBV5-4 to TRBJ2-3; D could derive from TRBD1 or TRBD2 (9 bases each). V shed 2 bases and J shed 4 bases, with 20 bases lying between them. CDR1 and CDR2 (germline): SGHNT, YYREEE (reference sequence). The CDR3 extends over 17 amino acids.

This chain connects TRBV20-1 to TRBJ1-2; D is undetermined. V lost 4 bases and J lost 5, with 8 bases in between. The germline V gene has CDR1 DFQATT and CDR2 SNEGSKA (reference sequence). This CDR3 contains 11 residues. The CDR3 reads CSAIKEYGYTF. The CDR3 bases are TGCAGTGCTATCAAGGAGTATGGCTACACCTTC.

V usage is TRBV19 and J usage is TRBJ1-1; tentative D call: TRBD1 (5 bases). Germline V lookup: CDR1 LNHDA, CDR2 SQIVND (reference sequence). V was clipped by 9 bases and J by 3 bases, with 32 bases between them. This CDR3 contains 19 residues. CDR3 sequence: CASYLPPGILSGGYTEAFF. CDR3 DNA: TGTGCCAGCTACCTTCCCCCAGGGATTCTATCCGGGGGGTACACTGAAGCTTTCTTT. The entire variable domain, with the rest obtained from reference TRBV19 and TRBJ1-1, is as follows: DGGITQSPKYLFRKEGQNVTLSCEQNLNHDAMYWYRQDPGQGLRLIYYSQIVNDFQKGDIAEGYSVSREKKESFPLTVTSAQKNPTAFYLCASYLPPGILSGGYTEAFFGQGTRLTVV.

The V and J genes are TRBV19 and TRBJ1-2; TRBD1 might be the D (6 bases). V lost 7 bases to trimming and J lost 3 bases, with 15 bases between them. The germline V gene encodes CDR1 LNHDA and CDR2 SQIVND (reference sequence). CDR3 length: 14 amino acids. The CDR3 loop reads CASNRDNYDYGYTF. The CDR3 region has the DNA TGTGCCAGTAATAGGGACAACTACGACTATGGCTACACCTTC.

This clone showed up just once. The chain uses TRBV5-1 and TRBJ1-2; D is unresolved. V lost 3 bases to trimming and J lost 0 bases, with 12 bases between them. Germline values: CDR1 SGHRS, CDR2 YFSETQ. The CDR3 is 15 amino acids. This CDR3 is CASSSNAGANYGYTF. The CDR3 DNA is TGCGCCAGCAGCTCCAATGCCGGAGCTAACTATGGCTACACCTTC.

This sequence joins TRBV18 and TRBJ2-7, with unresolved D. V dropped 1 base and J dropped 7 bases, with 8 bases sitting between them. The CDR3 extends over 12 amino acids. Per the germline V gene, CDR1 is KGHSH and CDR2 is LQKENI. The CDR3: CASSPHGREQYF. CDR3 bases: TGTGCCAGCTCACCACATGGTAGGGAGCAGTACTTC.

About this clone: This specimen includes other DNA sequences encoding the same CDR3. V and J are TRBV18 and TRBJ1-5; no clear D. The V end lost 3 bases, the J end lost 1 base, and 7 bases lay between the germline ends. Germline V lookup: CDR1 KGHSH, CDR2 LQKENI. The CDR3 totals 14 residues. In DNA, the CDR3 is TGTGCCAGCTCACCGGGGAGAAGCAATCAGCCCCAGCATTTT. It translates to CASSPGRSNQPQHF.

The chain links TRBV5-1 to TRBJ1-1; D remains ambiguous. This CDR3 region has 17 residues. Trimming took off 0 bases at V and 3 bases at J, with 18 bases between the two ends. CDR1 and CDR2 (germline): SGHRS, YFSETQ. CDR3 sequence (DNA): TGCGCCAGCAGCTTGGCCATTGTACGGGTTGGGGACACTGAAGCTTTCTTT. Its protein product is CASSLAIVRVGDTEAFF.

V gene TRBV19 combines with J gene TRBJ2-2, with D tentatively TRBD1 (6 bases). Germline-derived CDR1 and CDR2 are LNHDA and SQIVND (reference sequence). The CDR3 contains 12 residues. Trimming took off 3 bases at V and 8 bases at J, with 7 bases between the two ends. This chain's CDR3 is CASSIDRGELFF. The CDR3 region has the DNA TGTGCCAGTAGTATCGACAGGGGGGAGCTGTTTTTT.

The chain uses TRBV19 and TRBJ1-2; tentative D call: TRBD1 (6 bases). Germline loops: CDR1 LNHDA, CDR2 SQIVND (reference sequence). V was pared by 8 bases and J by 4 bases, with 11 bases between. There are 12 residues in the CDR3. The CDR3 nucleotides are TGTGCCAGTCGACAGGCCCGCTATGGCTACACCTTC. Its translation: CASRQARYGYTF.